These 32 T cell receptor beta chains were sequenced from one sample in a study of blood T cell repertoires in COVID-19. The protocol was immunoSEQ multiplex PCR, while the TCRdb copy is restricted to in-frame clones and leaves out a portion. The sample includes 150,000 or so clones, around 85% of them seen just once. The specimen sequenced was peripheral blood. These receptors all come from a human donor with acute or convalescent COVID-19. The donor label of this sample is uncertain.

V and J are TRBV23-1 and TRBJ1-6; D is ambiguous. TRBV23-1 counts as an open reading frame of uncertain function. Trimming shortened V by 1 base and J by 7 bases, and 14 bases separated the two germline ends. The CDR3 covers 16 residues. In DNA, the CDR3 is TGCGCCAGCAGTCAATTCCTTGACAAGGCCAATTCACCCCTCCACTTT. Protein product: CASSQFLDKANSPLHF.

This rearrangement joins TRBV5-4 to TRBJ2-3, with 12 bases lining up with TRBD2. The germline V gene has CDR1 SGHNT and CDR2 YYREEE (reference sequence). Trimming took 0 bases from V and 6 from J; bases not matched to a gene: 8. CDR3 length: 17 residues. The CDR3 spells CASSLAALAGGQDTQYF. CDR3 DNA: TGTGCCAGCAGCTTGGCCGCGCTAGCGGGGGGGCAGGATACGCAGTATTTT.

V and J are TRBV28 and TRBJ2-7; D may be TRBD1 (5 bases). Germline-derived CDR1 and CDR2 are MDHEN and SYDVKM. V lost 5 bases and J lost 4, with 9 bases in between. The CDR3 is made up of 12 amino acids. The CDR3 DNA follows: TGTGCCAGCAGTACGACAGCTTACGAGCAGTACTTC. This encodes CASSTTAYEQYF.

The gene calls are TRBV6-2 or TRBV6-3 and TRBJ1-5; tentatively, D is TRBD1 (5 bases). The V end was cut by 5 bases, the J end by 4 bases, with 21 bases between. The CDR3 consists of 17 residues. From germline, CDR1 is MNHEY and CDR2 SVGEGT. CDR3 residues: CASSPPTGGAGNQPQHF. The CDR3 DNA follows: TGTGCCAGCAGTCCCCCAACCGGCGGGGCAGGGAATCAGCCCCAGCATTTT.

This clone was seen a single time. The chain joins TRBV7-2 to TRBJ2-5, with TRBD2 matching over 9 bases. Germline trimming cut 5 bases from V and 5 bases from J; bases unmatched to any gene: 12. The length of the CDR3 is 16 residues. Germline V gene lookup returns CDR1 SGHTA and CDR2 FQGNSA. The CDR3: CASSPSGAGGGETQYF. DNA for the CDR3: TGTGCCAGCAGCCCTTCGGGAGCGGGGGGAGGGGAGACCCAGTACTTC. Full variable domain (missing parts from reference TRBV7-2 and TRBJ2-5): GAGVSQSPSNKVTEKGKDVELRCDPISGHTALYWYRQSLGQGLEFLIYFQGNSAPDKSGLPSDRFSAERTGGSVSTLTIQRTQQEDSAVYLCASSPSGAGGGETQYFGPGTRLLVL.

The V call is TRBV19, the J call TRBJ1-2; a possible D gene is TRBD1 (5 bases). Trimming took off 0 bases at V and 4 bases at J, with 12 bases between the two ends. The CDR3 has 15 residues. Germline-derived CDR1 and CDR2 are LNHDA and SQIVND (reference sequence). The CDR3 DNA reads TGTGCCAGTAGTATAGATCGACGGGGGACCTATGGCTACACCTTC. Protein: CASSIDRRGTYGYTF.

The rearrangement links TRBV9 to TRBJ1-3; D might be TRBD1 (6 bases). The CDR3 contains 15 residues. Germline V gives CDR1 SGDLS, CDR2 YYNGEE. V was trimmed by 3 bases and J by 0 bases, leaving 10 bases between them. The CDR3 nucleotides read TGTGCCAGCAGCGGGGGGCAGTCCTCTGGAAACACCATATATTTT. This translates into CASSGGQSSGNTIYF.

The chain couples TRBV7-9 to TRBJ2-5; a possible D gene is TRBD1 (6 bases). The CDR3 has 17 residues. The V end was cut by 0 bases, the J end by 0 bases, with 14 bases between. Germline V gene sequence: CDR1 SEHNR, CDR2 FQNEAQ (reference sequence). The CDR3 nucleotides read TGTGCCAGCAGCTTAGCGTGGGGGCTCTCGTACCAAGAGACCCAGTACTTC. This codes for CASSLAWGLSYQETQYF.

This clone was counted between two and nine times. The chain joins TRBV27 to TRBJ2-1; 12 bases fit TRBD2. The CDR3 is 18 amino acids. Germline values: CDR1 MNHEY, CDR2 SMNVEV (reference sequence). The junction had 19 bases not matched to a gene; V was cut back by 6 bases and J by 10 bases. CDR3 sequence: CASSWDTSASGGEEEQFF. CDR3 DNA sequence: TGTGCCAGCAGCTGGGACACCTCAGCTAGCGGGGGGGAGGAGGAGCAGTTCTTC.

This clone was observed a few times. The V gene is TRBV4-2, the J gene TRBJ2-3, with D possibly TRBD2 on 7 matching bases. From germline, CDR1 is LGHNA and CDR2 YNFKEQ. The length of the CDR3 is 19 residues. V shed 1 base and J shed 2 bases, with 22 bases lying between them. CDR3: CASSQGGGGARPLTDTQYF. CDR3 sequence (DNA): TGTGCCAGCAGCCAAGGGGGAGGGGGGGCCCGCCCTCTCACAGATACGCAGTATTTT.

This clone was picked up one time. V and J are TRBV4-3 and TRBJ1-3; 8 nucleotides match TRBD1. V trimming: 3 bases; J trimming: 2 bases; junction bases outside the gene matches: 9. The germline CDR1 and CDR2 sequences are LGHNA and YSLEER. This CDR3 region has 17 residues. For the CDR3, the DNA is TGCGCCAGCAGCCACGCCCGGACAGGGTCCACTGGAAACACCATATATTTT. Its protein product is CASSHARTGSTGNTIYF.

V and J are TRBV23-1 and TRBJ2-2, with 7 bases lining up with TRBD1. TRBV23-1 is reported as an ORF; its role is uncertain. The junction had 1 base not matched to a gene; V was cut back by 0 bases and J by 0 bases. This CDR3 region has 16 residues. The CDR3 region has the DNA TGCGCCAGCAGTCAATCAGGGGGCTCGAACACCGGGGAGCTGTTTTTT. This gives the protein CASSQSGGSNTGELFF.

This clone has more than one count but fewer than ten. This chain links TRBV4-1 with TRBJ2-2, with D maybe TRBD2 (6 bases). Deletions cut 1 base from V and 1 base from J, with 22 bases between. Germline V gene data show CDR1 as MGHRA and CDR2 as YSYEKL. The CDR3 totals 20 residues. This CDR3 is CASSQGRFRGGYRNTGELFF. The CDR3 DNA reads as TGCGCCAGCAGCCAAGGTAGATTCAGAGGAGGGTACCGGAACACCGGGGAGCTGTTTTTT.

This chain joins TRBV28 and TRBJ2-1; D not certain. Germline V gives CDR1 MDHEN, CDR2 SYDVKM. Trimming took off 8 bases at V and 10 bases at J, with 18 bases between the two ends. The CDR3 totals 13 residues. For the CDR3, the DNA is TGTGCCAGCGCACTAACCAATACAAGGGAGCAGTTCTTC. The encoded protein is CASALTNTREQFF.

The V and J genes are TRBV18 and TRBJ2-1, with no clear D. The germline V gene encodes CDR1 KGHSH and CDR2 LQKENI. The CDR3 is 15 residues long. V lost 1 base to trimming and J lost 10 bases, with 17 bases between them. Here the CDR3 reads CASSPRPGTPYEQFF. Here the CDR3 DNA reads TGTGCCAGCTCACCACGCCCAGGTACCCCATACGAGCAGTTCTTC.

This clone was seen just once. V gene TRBV21-1 combines with J gene TRBJ2-7; the DNA was not compared with TRBD1, the D call given in the table. TRBV21-1 is a documented pseudogene. This CDR3 has 15 amino acids. The chain's CDR3 is CASSITGGRTYEQYF. As DNA, the CDR3 is TGTGCCAGCAGCATAACAGGGGGCCGCACCTACGAGCAGTACTTC.

The rearrangement links TRBV2 to TRBJ1-2; possible D gene TRBD1, 5 bases. This CDR3 comprises 14 residues. V lost 2 bases to trimming and J lost 8 bases, with 15 bases between them. Germline-derived CDR1 and CDR2 are SNHLY and FYNNEI. CDR3 nucleotides: TGTGCCAGCAGTGAATCACTTTTGGGGCGGGGCTACACCTTC. Its protein is CASSESLLGRGYTF.

This sequence joins TRBV4-1 and TRBJ1-1; D is ambiguous. V lost 1 base and J 12 bases, leaving 12 bases between the germline ends. This CDR3 comprises 12 residues. Germline values: CDR1 MGHRA, CDR2 YSYEKL. The CDR3, as DNA: TGCGCCAGCAGCCAAGCCGGTGGGAGGCCTTTCTTT. It is translated as CASSQAGGRPFF.

CDR3 protein: CASSRGTGTSGLETQYF. In DNA, the CDR3 is TGTGCCAGCAGCCGGGGGACCGGGACTAGCGGGTTGGAGACCCAGTACTTC. This chain links TRBV7-9 with TRBJ2-5; TRBD2 matches at 12 bases. J lost 5 bases, V lost 5 bases, and 12 bases had no gene match. The CDR3 contains 17 residues. The germline V gene has CDR1 SEHNR and CDR2 FQNEAQ (reference sequence).

About this clone: Different DNA sequences within this sample yield the same CDR3. The chain employs TRBV4-3 and TRBJ2-1, with D possibly being TRBD2 (7 bases). Trimming took 0 bases from V and 4 from J, leaving 13 bases between them. Germline CDR1 LGHNA, CDR2 YSLEER. The CDR3 spans 16 residues. CDR3 sequence: CASSQDLGGGYNEQFF. CDR3 DNA: TGCGCCAGCAGCCAAGATTTAGGGGGGGGGTACAATGAGCAGTTCTTC.

V gene TRBV19 combines with J gene TRBJ1-6; D is unresolved. Germline V gives CDR1 LNHDA, CDR2 SQIVND (reference sequence). With 4 bases removed from V and 0 bases from J, the gap between germline ends came to 10 bases. The CDR3 extends over 16 amino acids. CDR3 loop: CASSTTQSSYNSPLHF. The CDR3 region has the DNA TGTGCCAGTAGTACGACTCAAAGCTCCTATAATTCACCCCTCCACTTT.

The chain couples TRBV7-8 to TRBJ1-5, with TRBD1 matching over 8 bases. Per germline, CDR1 SGHVS and CDR2 FQNEAQ. Trimming cost V 4 bases and J 2 bases; bases outside gene matches: 7. This CDR3 has 16 residues. As DNA, the CDR3 is TGTGCCAGCAGCTCCGGACAGGGAAGGGGCAATCAGCCCCAGCATTTT. Its protein product is CASSSGQGRGNQPQHF.

The rearrangement links TRBV6-1 to TRBJ2-3; D may be TRBD2 (7 bases). CDR3 length equals 17 residues. V lost 1 base, J lost 0 bases, and 14 bases lay in between. The germline CDR1 and CDR2 sequences are MNHNS and SASEGT. The CDR3 sequence is CASSEGGGRSSTDTQYF. DNA for the CDR3: TGTGCCAGCAGTGAAGGGGGGGGCAGATCTAGCACAGATACGCAGTATTTT.

The chain uses TRBV5-1 and TRBJ1-4, with 7 bases identical to TRBD1. V lost 5 bases and J lost 7; bases outside the gene matches: 11. CDR3 length: 15 residues. Germline V gives CDR1 SGHRS, CDR2 YFSETQ. CDR3 in DNA: TGCGCCAGCAGGCTAGAGGGGGCGCGAGGTGAAAAACTGTTTTTT. It specifies CASRLEGARGEKLFF.

The chain has TRBV6-4 and TRBJ2-1; TRBD2 might be the D (6 bases). Germline V lookup: CDR1 MRHNA, CDR2 SNTAGT. The CDR3 has 14 amino acids. V lost 0 bases, J lost 11 bases, and 14 bases lay in between. The CDR3 coding sequence is TGTGCCAGCAGTGACTCACCGGGGGTGCGTAAGCAGTTCTTC. This codes for CASSDSPGVRKQFF.

In its sample, this clone was seen once. The rearrangement uses TRBV6-5 and TRBJ1-1; unclear D gene. Germline CDR1 is MNHEY and CDR2 is SVGAGI. Trimming pared 0 bases from V and 1 base from J, leaving 9 bases between. The CDR3 consists of 15 residues. CDR3 sequence: CASSYSRVRNTEAFF. CDR3 DNA: TGTGCCAGCAGTTACTCGAGAGTGAGGAACACTGAAGCTTTCTTT.

As to this clone: The sample has other DNA sequences that encode this CDR3 too. The rearrangement uses TRBV3-1 (or the pseudogene TRBV3-2) and TRBJ1-1; D is possibly TRBD1 (6 bases). Germline loops: CDR1 LGHDT, CDR2 YNNKEL (reference sequence). Trimming pared 5 bases from V and 3 bases from J, leaving 10 bases between. The CDR3 sequence is 13 residues long. CDR3 amino acids: CASSRKGDTEAFF. Here the CDR3 DNA reads TGTGCCAGCAGCAGGAAGGGGGACACTGAAGCTTTCTTT.

The chain uses TRBV6-5 and TRBJ1-2, with TRBD1 matching over 10 bases. Germline V CDR1 and CDR2: MNHEY, SVGAGI. V was pared by 4 bases and J by 6 bases, with 11 bases of the junction left unmatched. CDR3 size: 16 residues. In DNA, the CDR3 is TGTGCCAGCAGTTCCCCCGGGACAGGGGTATACCATGGCTACACCTTC. This translates into CASSSPGTGVYHGYTF.

V gene TRBV3-1 (or the pseudogene TRBV3-2) combines with J gene TRBJ2-3, with 8 bases lining up with TRBD2. Germline CDR1 and CDR2: LGHDT and YNNKEL (reference sequence). With V trimmed by 2 bases and J by 3 bases, 1 base remained unmatched. The CDR3 contains 14 residues. The chain's CDR3 is CASSQSGGTDTQYF. Written as DNA, the CDR3 is TGTGCCAGCAGCCAAAGCGGGGGTACAGATACGCAGTATTTT.

Comments on this clone: The same CDR3 can be traced to other DNA sequences in this sample. The rearrangement links TRBV6-5 to TRBJ1-3, with TRBD1 as a possible D gene (6 bases). The CDR3 loop spans 16 amino acids. V dropped 0 bases and J dropped 3 bases, with 12 bases sitting between them. Germline values: CDR1 MNHEY, CDR2 SVGAGI. The CDR3 spells CASSYSSGAGGNTIYF. CDR3 nucleotide sequence: TGTGCCAGCAGTTACTCCTCAGGGGCGGGTGGAAACACCATATATTTT.

This clone was detected only a few times. V gene TRBV4-3 combines with J gene TRBJ1-2, with D perhaps TRBD1 (5 bases). Germline V gene lookup returns CDR1 LGHNA and CDR2 YSLEER. CDR3 length: 17 residues. The V and J ends lost 1 base and 0 bases respectively, with 15 bases between them. The CDR3 here is CASSQGAGKTANYGYTF. CDR3 bases: TGCGCCAGCAGCCAAGGCGCCGGCAAGACAGCTAACTATGGCTACACCTTC.

This chain connects TRBV7-9 to TRBJ1-2; D not certain. CDR1 and CDR2 (germline): SEHNR, FQNEAQ (reference sequence). The CDR3 consists of 15 residues. The V end lost 1 base, the J end lost 3 bases, and 12 bases lay between the germline ends. The CDR3 sequence is CASSLDPSFDYGYTF. The CDR3 bases are TGTGCCAGCAGCTTAGATCCGTCGTTCGACTATGGCTACACCTTC.